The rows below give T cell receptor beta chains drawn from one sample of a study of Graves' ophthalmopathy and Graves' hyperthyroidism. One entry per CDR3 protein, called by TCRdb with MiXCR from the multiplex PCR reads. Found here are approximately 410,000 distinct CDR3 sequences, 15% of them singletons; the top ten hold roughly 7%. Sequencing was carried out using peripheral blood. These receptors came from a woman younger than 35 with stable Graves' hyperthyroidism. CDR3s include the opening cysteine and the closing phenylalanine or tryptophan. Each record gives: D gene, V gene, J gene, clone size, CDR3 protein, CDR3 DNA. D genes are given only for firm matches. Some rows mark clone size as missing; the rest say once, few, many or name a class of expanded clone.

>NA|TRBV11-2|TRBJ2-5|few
CASSPGQPHQETQYF
TGTGCCAGCAGCCCGGGGCAGCCGCACCAAGAGACCCAGTACTTC
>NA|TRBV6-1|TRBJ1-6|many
CASSEWTALPLHF
TGTGCCAGCAGTGAATGGACGGCCTTGCCCCTCCACTTT
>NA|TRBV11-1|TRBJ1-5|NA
CASSLVDVQGNQPQHF
TGTGCCAGCAGCTTAGTTGACGTCCAGGGGAATCAGCCCCAGCATTTT
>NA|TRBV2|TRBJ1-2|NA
CASSETRFVPGYTF
TGTGCCAGCAGTGAAACGCGGTTTGTGCCCGGCTACACCTTC
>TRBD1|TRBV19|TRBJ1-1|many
CASSSRAGGGTEAFF
TGTGCCAGTAGTTCTCGGGCAGGGGGCGGCACTGAAGCTTTCTTT
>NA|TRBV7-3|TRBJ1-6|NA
CASSLGIRSPLHF
TGTGCCAGCAGCTTAGGGATTCGTTCACCCCTCCACTTT
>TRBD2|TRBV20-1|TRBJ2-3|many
CSAEPSGGSTDTQYF
TGCAGTGCCGAACCTAGCGGGGGAAGCACAGATACGCAGTATTTT
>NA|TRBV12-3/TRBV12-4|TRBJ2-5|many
CASSITSPPQETQYF
TGTGCCAGCAGCATAACTAGTCCCCCCCAAGAGACCCAGTACTTC
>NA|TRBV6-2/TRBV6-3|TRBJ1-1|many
CASLQGNTEAFF
TGTGCCAGCCTTCAGGGGAACACTGAAGCTTTCTTT
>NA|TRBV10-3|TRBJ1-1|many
CAISEDRAENTEAFF
TGTGCCATCAGTGAGGATCGGGCTGAGAACACTGAAGCTTTCTTT
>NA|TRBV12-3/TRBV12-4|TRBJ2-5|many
CASSFGGAQETQYF
TGTGCCAGCAGTTTTGGCGGGGCCCAAGAGACCCAGTACTTC
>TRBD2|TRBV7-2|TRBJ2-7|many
CASSLRGASYEQYF
TGTGCCAGCAGCTTGCGGGGGGCATCCTACGAGCAGTACTTC
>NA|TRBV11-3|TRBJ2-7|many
CASSLAGNYEQYF
TGTGCCAGCAGCTTAGCAGGGAACTACGAGCAGTACTTC
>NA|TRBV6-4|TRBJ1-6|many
CATSSSGTSSPLHF
TGTGCCACATCCAGTTCCGGGACGAGCTCACCCCTCCACTTT
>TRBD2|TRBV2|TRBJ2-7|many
CASSEWLAGEEQYF
TGTGCCAGCAGTGAGTGGCTAGCGGGGGAAGAGCAGTACTTC
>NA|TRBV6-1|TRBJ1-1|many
CASTGSRAFF
TGTGCCAGTACAGGGTCCCGAGCTTTCTTT
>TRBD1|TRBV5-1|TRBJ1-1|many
CASSAGQGGEAFF
TGCGCCAGCAGCGCCGGACAGGGAGGTGAAGCTTTCTTT
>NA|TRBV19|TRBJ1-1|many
CASRTLEQMNTEAFF
TGTGCCAGTAGAACCCTGGAACAGATGAACACTGAAGCTTTCTTT
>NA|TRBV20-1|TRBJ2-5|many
CSARDVQTQYF
TGCAGTGCTAGAGATGTGCAGACCCAGTACTTC
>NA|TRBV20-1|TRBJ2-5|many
CSARWSGGQETQYF
TGCAGTGCTAGATGGAGTGGAGGGCAAGAGACCCAGTACTTC
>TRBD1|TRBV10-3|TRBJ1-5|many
CAISEPTGTGNSNQPQHF
TGTGCCATCAGTGAGCCGACAGGGACAGGTAATAGCAATCAGCCCCAGCATTTT
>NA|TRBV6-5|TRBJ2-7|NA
CASSYGGRYEQYF
TGTGCCAGCAGTTATGGGGGTCGCTACGAGCAGTACTTC
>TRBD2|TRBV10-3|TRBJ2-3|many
CAIEAGGTDTQYF
TGTGCCATAGAAGCGGGGGGCACAGATACGCAGTATTTT
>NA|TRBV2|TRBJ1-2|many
CASSERAKSEGYTF
TGTGCCAGCAGTGAAAGGGCCAAAAGCGAAGGCTACACCTTC
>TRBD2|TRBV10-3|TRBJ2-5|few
CAISELGRGSQETQYF
TGTGCCATCAGTGAGTTGGGGCGGGGGAGCCAAGAGACCCAGTACTTC
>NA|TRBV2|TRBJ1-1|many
CASSERQSKTEAFF
TGTGCCAGCAGTGAACGCCAGTCGAAGACTGAAGCTTTCTTT
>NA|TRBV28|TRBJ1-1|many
CASSLEGPRDKEAFF
TGTGCCAGCAGTTTAGAGGGGCCCCGGGACAAGGAAGCTTTCTTT
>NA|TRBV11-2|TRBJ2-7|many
CASSVGGEQYF
TGTGCCAGCAGCGTCGGGGGCGAGCAGTACTTC
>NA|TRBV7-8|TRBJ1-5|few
CASSLAGGRSNQPQHF
TGTGCCAGCAGCTTAGCGGGGGGACGGAGCAATCAGCCCCAGCATTTT
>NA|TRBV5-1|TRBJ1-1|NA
CASRPPSNTEAFF
TGCGCCAGCAGACCCCCCTCGAACACTGAAGCTTTCTTT
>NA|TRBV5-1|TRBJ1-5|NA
CASSDGGTSHQPQHF
TGCGCCAGCAGTGACGGGGGAACCTCGCATCAGCCCCAGCATTTT
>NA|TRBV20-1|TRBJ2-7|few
CSAGESGEQYF
TGCAGTGCTGGGGAGTCGGGAGAGCAGTACTTC
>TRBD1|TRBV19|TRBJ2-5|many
CASSIGGRGRGETQYF
TGTGCCAGTAGTATTGGGGGAAGGGGGCGTGGGGAGACCCAGTACTTC
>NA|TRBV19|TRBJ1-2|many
CASTAFRGGYGYTF
TGTGCCAGTACCGCCTTCCGAGGCGGCTATGGCTACACCTTC
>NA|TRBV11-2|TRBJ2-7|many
CASSRTKAGFSYEQYF
TGTGCCAGCAGCCGCACAAAGGCAGGCTTCTCCTACGAGCAGTACTTC
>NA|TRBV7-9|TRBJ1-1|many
CASSLGAQAGTEAFF
TGTGCCAGCAGCTTGGGGGCTCAGGCAGGCACTGAAGCTTTCTTT
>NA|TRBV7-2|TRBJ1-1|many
CASSLSRQFEAFF
TGTGCCAGCAGCTTATCACGACAGTTTGAAGCTTTCTTT
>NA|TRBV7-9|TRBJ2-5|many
CASSSFWEETQYF
TGTGCCAGCAGCTCATTTTGGGAGGAGACCCAGTACTTC
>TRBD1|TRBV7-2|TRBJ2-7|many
CASSSRDRYYEQYF
TGTGCCAGCAGCTCCCGGGACAGGTACTACGAGCAGTACTTC
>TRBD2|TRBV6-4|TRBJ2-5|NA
CASSDSSGSQETQYF
TGTGCCAGCAGTGATTCTAGCGGGTCACAAGAGACCCAGTACTTC
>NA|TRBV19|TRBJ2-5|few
CASSMSRGLGETQYF
TGTGCCAGCAGTATGTCCCGGGGCCTCGGAGAGACCCAGTACTTC
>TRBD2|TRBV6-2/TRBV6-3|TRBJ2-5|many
CASSYWGTSGKETQYF
TGTGCCAGCAGTTATTGGGGGACTAGCGGCAAAGAGACCCAGTACTTC
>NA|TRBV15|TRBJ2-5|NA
CATAKRGWETQYF
TGTGCCACCGCTAAAAGGGGTTGGGAGACCCAGTACTTC
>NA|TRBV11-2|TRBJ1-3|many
CASSLDPSGDTIYF
TGTGCCAGCAGCTTAGACCCCTCTGGGGACACCATATATTTT
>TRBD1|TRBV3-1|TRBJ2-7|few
CASSQDLGTGGSEQYF
TGTGCCAGCAGCCAAGATTTAGGGACAGGGGGGTCCGAGCAGTACTTC
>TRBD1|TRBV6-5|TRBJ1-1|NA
CASSYTGGRNTEAFF
TGTGCCAGCAGTTATACAGGGGGCAGGAACACTGAAGCTTTCTTT
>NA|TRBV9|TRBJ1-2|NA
CASSVGLMDGYTF
TGTGCCAGCAGCGTAGGGCTGATGGATGGCTACACCTTC
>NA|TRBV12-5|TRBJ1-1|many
CASGLELSTEAFF
TGTGCTAGTGGTTTGGAGTTAAGCACTGAAGCTTTCTTT